These 15 T cell receptor beta chains share one sample of origin, sequenced in a study of blood T cells in healthy people across ages. The authors ran a second PCR of roughly 6 to 12 cycles using a sample-barcoded 5' primer and a J-beta primer mix. TCRdb ran MiXCR on the 5' RACE reads and lists one entry per CDR3 protein. The sample consists of some 640,000 distinct CDR3 sequences, over 45% of them appearing once. Sequencing was done on a sample of blood. These receptors were obtained from a woman aged 60 to 75 in good health.

This clonotype was picked up many times. The chain is built from TRBV3-1 and TRBJ2-7; perhaps D is TRBD1 or TRBD2 (5 bases each). V lost 3 bases, J lost 0 bases, and 12 bases lay in between. Per the germline V gene, CDR1 is LGHDT and CDR2 is YNNKEL (reference sequence). The CDR3 sequence is 15 residues long. CDR3 coding DNA: TGTGCCAGCAGCCAGACCGGGACGCTCTCCTACGAGCAGTACTTC. It specifies CASSQTGTLSYEQYF.

V and J are TRBV24-1 and TRBJ2-1; 9 bases fit TRBD2. V shed 3 bases, J shed 8 bases, and the junction held 13 bases outside the gene matches. In germline, CDR1 is KGHDR, CDR2 SFDVKD. The CDR3 contains 17 residues. The CDR3 DNA sequence: TGTGCCACCAGTGATCCCTCCGGCGGGAGGGCCGTCCATGAGCAGTTCTTC. This sequence encodes CATSDPSGGRAVHEQFF.

This clonotype was observed once. The chain joins TRBV28 to TRBJ1-6, with D possibly TRBD1 on 6 matching bases. Trimming shortened V by 6 bases and J by 9 bases, and 15 bases separated the two germline ends. The CDR3 is 14 amino acids. CDR1 and CDR2 (germline): MDHEN, SYDVKM. The CDR3 DNA reads TGTGCCAGCAGCGCAGCGGGGGCGATTTCACCCCTCCACTTT. Translating it yields CASSAAGAISPLHF.

The chain joins TRBV27 to TRBJ2-3; tentatively, D is TRBD1 (6 bases). The CDR3 totals 16 residues. V was trimmed by 2 bases and J by 0 bases, leaving 12 bases between them. The germline CDR1 and CDR2 sequences are MNHEY and SMNVEV (reference sequence). The chain's CDR3 is CASSLRGSSSTDTQYF. Here the CDR3 DNA reads TGTGCCAGCAGTTTAAGGGGGTCATCTAGCACAGATACGCAGTATTTT.

This clonotype was observed at least ten times. The chain joins TRBV4-2 to TRBJ1-4; TRBD1 is a possible D gene (6 bases). With 4 bases removed from V and 4 bases from J, the gap between germline ends came to 19 bases. The CDR3 has 17 residues. CDR1 is LGHNA and CDR2 is YNFKEQ in the germline V gene. CDR3: CASSRYTGKGVNEKLFF. Written as DNA, the CDR3 is TGTGCCAGCAGCCGATATACAGGGAAGGGGGTTAATGAAAAACTGTTTTTT.

The chain couples TRBV24-1 to TRBJ1-2; D uncertain. The V end was cut by 7 bases, the J end by 8 bases, with 19 bases between. The CDR3 is 14 amino acids. Germline CDR1 KGHDR, CDR2 SFDVKD. CDR3 coding DNA: TGTGCCACCAGCGTTATTACTTTGGATGGGGGCTACACCTTC. Protein: CATSVITLDGGYTF.

There are a few counts of this clonotype. CDR3 sequence reads: CASSVAGSSGANVLTF. The CDR3 nucleotides read TGTGCCAGCAGTGTGGCAGGGAGCTCTGGGGCCAACGTCCTGACTTTC. The chain uses TRBV6-1 and TRBJ2-6; D is perhaps TRBD1 or TRBD2 (5 bases each). The CDR3 has 16 residues. Germline V gene data show CDR1 as MNHNS and CDR2 as SASEGT. Trimming cost V 4 bases and J 0 bases, with 10 bases left between them.

In its sample, this clonotype was seen once. The chain employs TRBV7-2 and TRBJ2-3; 8 bases are a match to TRBD2. V gave up 2 bases and J gave up 6 bases; unmatched junction bases: 4. The CDR3 loop spans 14 amino acids. Germline values: CDR1 SGHTA, CDR2 FQGNSA. In nucleotides, the CDR3 is TGTGCCAGCAGCTTACGGGAGGGCTGGGATACGCAGTATTTT. Amino acid sequence: CASSLREGWDTQYF.

J is TRBJ2-7 and V is TRBV6-1; TRBD2 agrees at 10 bases. The J segment lost 6 bases and the V segment lost 9 bases, leaving 14 bases of the junction unmatched. The germline CDR1 and CDR2 sequences are MNHNS and SASEGT. This CDR3 contains 15 residues. CDR3 bases: TGTGCCAGAAGGACCCCTAGCGGGAGTAAAGCCGAGCAGTACTTC. This sequence encodes CARRTPSGSKAEQYF.

This clonotype has ten or more counts. The rearrangement joins TRBV29-1 to TRBJ1-2, with TRBD1 matching over 9 bases. The CDR3 contains 14 residues. The V gene end was trimmed by 0 bases and the J gene end by 8 bases; junction bases not matched to a gene: 7. Germline CDR1 reads SQVTM; CDR2 reads ANQGSEA. The CDR3 DNA follows: TGCAGCGTTGAAGATATGGGGACAGGGTACGGCTACACCTTC. Translation gives CSVEDMGTGYGYTF.

A remark on this clonotype: An end of the junction differs from the germline gene, which may be a read error. The rearrangement uses TRBV7-8 and TRBJ2-5, with 12 bases lining up with TRBD2. The CDR3 contains 15 residues. Germline lookup yields CDR1 SGHVS and CDR2 FQNEAQ. CDR3 DNA sequence: TGTGCCAGCAGCCTAGCGGGGGGGGACTTCAATGAGCAGTACTTC. This sequence encodes CASSLAGGDFNEQYF.

The V and J genes are TRBV28 and TRBJ1-1; 10 nucleotides agree with TRBD1. The germline V gene encodes CDR1 MDHEN and CDR2 SYDVKM. This CDR3 contains 14 residues. J lost 5 bases, V lost 6 bases, and 6 bases had no gene match. The DNA for the CDR3 is TGTGCCAGCAGACAGACAGGGGGCTGGACTGAAGCTTTCTTT. Protein sequence: CASRQTGGWTEAFF.

V usage is TRBV4-1 and J usage is TRBJ2-7; TRBD1 agrees at 10 bases. Germline V gives CDR1 MGHRA, CDR2 YSYEKL. V lost 0 bases and J lost 2; bases outside the gene matches: 7. The CDR3 spans 17 residues. CDR3 region: CASSQDSLGTGAYEQYF. CDR3 nucleotide sequence: TGCGCCAGCAGCCAAGATAGTCTCGGGACAGGGGCCTACGAGCAGTACTTC.

The rearrangement uses TRBV6-2 or TRBV6-3 and TRBJ2-1; the match to TRBD2 covers 8 bases. Germline values: CDR1 MNHEY, CDR2 SVGEGT. The V and J ends lost 5 bases and 5 bases, in that order; junction bases with no gene match: 8. This CDR3 has 15 residues. CDR3 coding DNA: TGTGCCAGCAGTGCTCCGGGACTAGGGGACAATGAGCAGTTCTTC. Translating it yields CASSAPGLGDNEQFF.

The chain recombines TRBV15 with TRBJ2-7; 9 bases agree with TRBD2. The ends lost 5 bases at V and 4 bases at J; junction bases unmatched: 9. The germline gives CDR1 LNHNV, CDR2 YYDKDF (reference sequence). This CDR3 has 15 amino acids. The CDR3 nucleotides read TGTGCCACCAGCGAAGGGACTAGCACGATGTACGAGCAGTACTTC. It specifies CATSEGTSTMYEQYF.